Following are 14 T cell receptor beta chains from one sample sequenced in a study of human T cells and chemical hapten exposure (TCRdb year 2021). To prepare the library, RACE was applied. Sequencing took place on a NextSeq 500. TCRdb applied fastp at Q25 and MiXCR to the public reads, then kept only in-frame beta chains. Every entry covers one CDR3 protein and lists the most common genes and DNA from its rows. Within this sample are about 90,000 distinct CDR3 sequences, with about 9% of them counted one time only. Clones ranked in the top ten supply 2.6% of the sample. The time point label on this specimen signifies: pre-sensitization, week 0. The intended sense of this specimen's treatment or condition label: therapeutic diphenylcyclopropenone sensitization with weekly scalp DPC. Specimen: whole blood, collected in connection with sensitization to the hapten diphenylcyclopropenone (DPC). The origin of the receptors is a middle-aged man with alopecia areata. Some clones in this sample may be carry-over from other donors' samples.

This clonotype came up many times. The V gene is TRBV28, the J gene TRBJ1-2, with a weak D call TRBD1 (5 bases). V lost 2 bases and J lost 4, with 11 bases in between. Germline V lookup: CDR1 MDHEN, CDR2 SYDVKM. CDR3 size: 14 residues. The CDR3 DNA sequence: TGTGCCAGCAGTTTAGGAGGGGAGGGCTATGGCTACACCTTC. It specifies CASSLGGEGYGYTF.

V usage is TRBV12-3 or TRBV12-4 and J usage is TRBJ1-6, with D unclear. Between the trimmed V and J ends, which lost 3 bases and 10 bases, there was a span of 10 bases. The CDR3 contains 13 residues. CDR3 sequence reads: CASSLENRSPLHF. The CDR3 bases are TGTGCCAGCAGTTTGGAGAACCGGTCACCCCTCCACTTT.

This clonotype was recorded at least ten times. The rearrangement uses TRBV4-3 and TRBJ1-5; a possible D gene is TRBD1 (6 bases). Trimming removed 0 bases at V and 6 bases at J, with 6 bases between. The germline V gene has CDR1 LGHNA and CDR2 YSLEER. This CDR3 has 13 residues. The CDR3 loop is CASSQDRGQPQHF. The CDR3 DNA sequence: TGCGCCAGCAGCCAAGACAGGGGTCAGCCCCAGCATTTT.

Concerning this clonotype: Sequence at one end of the junction differs from germline and may be a read error. V is TRBV7-6 and J is TRBJ2-2, with TRBD1 identical over 7 bases. CDR1 SGHVS and CDR2 FNYEAQ come from the germline V gene. This CDR3 contains 14 residues. CDR3 sequence (DNA): TGTGTCAGCAGCGAACAGGGGTTTGAGGGGGAGCTGTTTTTT. Its translation: CVSSEQGFEGELFF.

This clonotype appeared a few times. This rearrangement joins TRBV13 to TRBJ2-7, with D perhaps matching TRBD2 (5 bases). V dropped 4 bases and J dropped 2 bases, with 15 bases sitting between them. Germline V gene data show CDR1 as PRHDT and CDR2 as FYEKMQ (reference sequence). CDR3 length equals 15 residues. The CDR3 loop is CASSSERAVTYEQYF. CDR3 sequence (DNA): TGTGCCAGCAGCTCCGAGAGGGCCGTGACCTACGAGCAGTACTTC.

The CDR3 here is CASDDRRTSVYNEQFF. Here the CDR3 DNA reads TGTGCCAGTGACGACCGGAGGACTAGCGTCTACAATGAGCAGTTCTTC. This sequence joins TRBV11-2 and TRBJ2-1, with 9 bases aligning to TRBD2. V gave up 9 bases and J gave up 3 bases; unmatched junction bases: 12. The CDR3 length is 16 residues. Germline lookup yields CDR1 SGHAT and CDR2 FQNNGV.

Only a few counts were recorded for this clonotype. V and J are TRBV9 and TRBJ1-2, with D maybe TRBD1 (5 bases). Germline V lookup: CDR1 SGDLS, CDR2 YYNGEE. The CDR3 extends over 14 amino acids. V was trimmed by 4 bases and J by 3 bases, leaving 13 bases between them. CDR3 DNA sequence: TGTGCCAGCAGCACGAGTAAAGGGGACTATGGCTACACCTTC. As protein: CASSTSKGDYGYTF.

Ten or more counts support this clonotype. This chain joins TRBV24-1 and TRBJ2-1, with D hard to call. CDR1 is KGHDR and CDR2 is SFDVKD in the germline V gene. The CDR3 spans 13 residues. V lost 1 base and J 9 bases, leaving 9 bases between the germline ends. The CDR3 sequence is CATSDFNTGEQFF. The CDR3, as DNA: TGTGCCACCAGTGATTTTAACACGGGTGAGCAGTTCTTC.

There are many counts of this clonotype. The rearrangement joins TRBV14 to TRBJ1-2; D unresolved. Trimming stripped 0 bases from V and 8 bases from J, with 16 bases between. Germline CDR1 SGHDN, CDR2 FVKESK. The CDR3 is 15 amino acids. The CDR3 reads CASSQDGEILGGYTF. The CDR3 nucleotides are TGTGCCAGCAGCCAAGATGGGGAGATCTTAGGAGGCTACACCTTC.

V gene TRBV6-5 combines with J gene TRBJ2-3; 7 positions agree with TRBD2. Germline V gene data show CDR1 as MNHEY and CDR2 as SVGAGI. The CDR3 covers 16 residues. The trim removed 5 bases at V and 2 bases at J, leaving 10 bases unmatched. The CDR3 here is CASSRGQRGLTDTQYF. The CDR3 coding sequence is TGTGCCAGCAGTCGCGGGCAGCGGGGTCTCACAGATACGCAGTATTTT.

In its sample, this clonotype was seen a few times. This chain uses TRBV6-2 or TRBV6-3 with TRBJ2-1; D ambiguous. Per the germline V gene, CDR1 is MNHEY and CDR2 is SVGEGT. V lost 8 bases, J lost 7 bases, and 18 bases lay in between. CDR3 length: 14 amino acids. The CDR3 coding sequence is TGTGCCAGCCGATACCGGGCCCAGCGAAATGAGCAGTTCTTC. Its protein is CASRYRAQRNEQFF.

This sequence joins TRBV29-1 and TRBJ2-1; maybe TRBD2 (6 bases). The V and J ends lost 2 bases and 1 base respectively, with 9 bases between them. Germline V gene sequence: CDR1 SQVTM, CDR2 ANQGSEA. CDR3 length equals 14 residues. CDR3 region: CSVELAGSYNEQFF. The CDR3 DNA reads TGCAGCGTTGAATTGGCGGGATCCTACAATGAGCAGTTCTTC.

This clonotype was seen only a few times. The chain couples TRBV4-1 to TRBJ2-1, with TRBD2 matching over 8 bases. Per germline, CDR1 MGHRA and CDR2 YSYEKL. Trimming took 0 bases from V and 6 from J; bases not matched to a gene: 13. This CDR3 is 18 amino acids long. DNA for the CDR3: TGCGCCAGCAGCCAAGAGTTAAGCGGGAGTTTCTCTAGCAATGAGCAGTTCTTC. Translation: CASSQELSGSFSSNEQFF.

This clonotype has ten or more counts. The genes are TRBV7-9 and TRBJ2-3; D is undetermined. This CDR3 is built from 14 residues. Germline values: CDR1 SEHNR, CDR2 FQNEAQ (reference sequence). Trimming removed 2 bases at V and 3 bases at J, with 9 bases between. Here the CDR3 DNA reads TGTGCCAGCAGCTTATCCCTGGGGACAGATACGCAGTATTTT. Translation gives CASSLSLGTDTQYF.